This T cell receptor (beta chain) stems from a study of blood T cell repertoires in COVID-19. Patients from Seattle were sampled longitudinally, starting during active infection. Data came from immunoSEQ multiplex PCR; TCRdb stores just in-frame clones and leaves some out. The sample consists of about 230,000 clones, 70% to 90% of them appearing once. V was cut by 6 bases and J by 8 bases, with 16 bases left in between. Germline lookup yields CDR1 LNHDA and CDR2 SQIVND (reference sequence). The CDR3 contains 13 residues. Specimen: peripheral blood. This sequence was found in a man aged 50-60 years with COVID-19, enrolled during active disease. The chain employs TRBV19 and TRBJ1-2, with D perhaps matching TRBD1 (6 bases). The CDR3 sequence is CASSTTGMGGYTF. For the CDR3, the DNA is TGTGCCAGTAGCACCACAGGGATGGGGGGCTACACCTTC.